The 21 T cell receptor beta chains reported below all come from one sample, sequenced in a study of T cell responses to AZD1222 COVID-19 vaccine. Assay used: immunoSEQ multiplex PCR; TCRdb lists only in-frame clones, some missing. The sample records around 180,000 clones, 94% being singletons. This specimen consisted of peripheral blood, obtained on day 0 of AZD1222 vaccination. The receptors stem from an adult in good health.

The genes are TRBV30 and TRBJ1-1; D ambiguous. The CDR3 runs 11 residues. V shed 0 bases and J shed 11 bases, with 10 bases lying between them. CDR1 is GTSNPN, CDR2 SVGIG, per germline (reference sequence). DNA of the CDR3: TGTGCCTGGAGTGTTGGGCCGTCGGCTTTCTTT. Amino acids: CAWSVGPSAFF. The complete variable domain, with remaining parts taken from reference TRBV30 and TRBJ1-1, reads SQTIHQWPATLVQPVGSPLSLECTVEGTSNPNLYWYRQAAGRGLQLLFYSVGIGQISSEVPQNLSASRPQDRQFILSSKKLLLSDSGFYLCAWSVGPSAFFGQGTRLTVV.

The chain employs TRBV9 and TRBJ2-7; 9 bases are a match to TRBD2. Germline values: CDR1 SGDLS, CDR2 YYNGEE. The length of the CDR3 is 16 residues. V shed 0 bases and J 2 bases; nucleotides not matched to a gene: 6. The CDR3 DNA reads as TGTGCCAGCAGCGTAGCTCCCCTAGCGGGACCCTACGAGCAGTACTTC. Protein sequence: CASSVAPLAGPYEQYF.

This clone was observed once. V usage is TRBV27 and J usage is TRBJ2-5; tentatively, D is TRBD1 (5 bases). The CDR3 covers 15 residues. Germline loops: CDR1 MNHEY, CDR2 SMNVEV (reference sequence). V lost 2 bases and J 9 bases, leaving 19 bases between the germline ends. The CDR3 DNA reads TGTGCCAGCAGTTTAGGGCAGGGTGATAAGTTGCCCCAGTACTTC. It encodes CASSLGQGDKLPQYF.

This sequence joins TRBV10-1 and TRBJ2-2, with D possibly being TRBD2 (5 bases). This CDR3 spans 16 amino acids. CDR1 and CDR2 (germline): WNHNN, SYGVQD (reference sequence). V gave up 2 bases and J gave up 7 bases, with 17 bases separating them. CDR3 residues: CASSEVASLMSGELFF. CDR3 in DNA: TGCGCCAGCAGTGAGGTGGCTAGCCTGATGAGCGGGGAGCTGTTTTTT.

This chain uses TRBV30 with TRBJ1-1, with D uncertain. V was clipped by 4 bases and J by 2 bases, with 5 bases between them. The CDR3 is 11 amino acids. The germline gives CDR1 GTSNPN, CDR2 SVGIG (reference sequence). The CDR3 region is CAWILNTEAFF. The CDR3 DNA reads TGTGCCTGGATACTAAACACTGAAGCTTTCTTT.

The chain combines TRBV19 with TRBJ1-6; no clear D. Trimming removed 7 bases at V and 6 bases at J, with 16 bases between. Germline V CDR1 and CDR2: LNHDA, SQIVND (reference sequence). The CDR3 loop spans 15 amino acids. In DNA form, the CDR3 reads TGTGCCAGTACCTCTAACGGGAGGCGTAATTCACCCCTCCACTTT. This encodes CASTSNGRRNSPLHF. The full variable domain, its missing parts supplied by reference TRBV19 and TRBJ1-6, is DGGITQSPKYLFRKEGQNVTLSCEQNLNHDAMYWYRQDPGQGLRLIYYSQIVNDFQKGDIAEGYSVSREKKESFPLTVTSAQKNPTAFYLCASTSNGRRNSPLHFGNGTRLTVT.

The chain combines TRBV14 with TRBJ1-5; D remains unclear. Germline loops: CDR1 SGHDN, CDR2 FVKESK. The V gene lost 1 base and the J gene lost 5 bases, with 6 bases spanning the gap. The CDR3 totals 13 residues. The CDR3 DNA sequence: TGTGCCAGCAGCCAAGGCCTTGATCAGCCCCAGCATTTT. Protein product: CASSQGLDQPQHF.

This clone was seen only a few times. The CDR3 DNA reads as TGTGCCACCCACGAGGGCCTGAACACTGAAGCTTTCTTT. This encodes CATHEGLNTEAFF. The chain recombines TRBV15 with TRBJ1-1, with D hard to call. Trimming cost V 8 bases and J 0 bases, with 10 bases left between them. CDR3 length: 13 residues. Looked up from germline, CDR1 is LNHNV and CDR2 is YYDKDF (reference sequence).

V gene TRBV19 combines with J gene TRBJ2-7; D is perhaps TRBD2 (7 bases). The length of the CDR3 is 14 residues. Germline CDR1 LNHDA, CDR2 SQIVND (reference sequence). Deletions cut 3 bases from V and 0 bases from J, with 9 bases between. CDR3 in amino acids: CASSMGGLSYEQYF. The CDR3 DNA sequence: TGTGCCAGTAGTATGGGGGGGCTCTCCTACGAGCAGTACTTC.

This chain connects TRBV9 to TRBJ1-2, with D perhaps TRBD1 (5 bases). Deletions cut 0 bases from V and 4 bases from J, with 13 bases between. CDR1 SGDLS and CDR2 YYNGEE come from the germline V gene. The CDR3 contains 15 residues. The CDR3 nucleotides are TGTGCCAGCAGCGTAGAATCCTCGCAGGGCTATGGCTACACCTTC. This codes for CASSVESSQGYGYTF. Based on the CDR3 plus reference TRBV9 and TRBJ1-2, the full variable domain is DSGVTQTPKHLITATGQRVTLRCSPRSGDLSVYWYQQSLDQGLQFLIQYYNGEERAKGNILERFSAQQFPDLHSELNLSSLELGDSALYFCASSVESSQGYGYTFGSGTRLTVV.

The rearrangement links TRBV7-3 to TRBJ2-7, with D perhaps TRBD1 or TRBD2 (6 bases each). The germline V and J ends were trimmed by 6 bases and 12 bases, with 21 bases remaining between them. Germline values: CDR1 SGHTA, CDR2 FQGTGA. The CDR3 is made up of 13 amino acids. The CDR3 DNA is TGTGCCAGCAGAGAGCAAGGGGGAGGACCCGTGTACTTC. Encoded protein: CASREQGGGPVYF.

V is TRBV3-1 (or the pseudogene TRBV3-2) and J is TRBJ2-4, with TRBD2 as a possible D gene (6 bases). Germline values: CDR1 LGHDT, CDR2 YNNKEL (reference sequence). This CDR3 is built from 12 residues. V lost 0 bases to trimming and J lost 11 bases, with 8 bases between them. Here the CDR3 reads CASSQDWGVQYF. DNA for the CDR3: TGTGCCAGCAGCCAAGATTGGGGGGTTCAGTACTTC.

J is TRBJ1-2 and V is TRBV6-1, with 11 bases identical to TRBD1. CDR3 length equals 14 residues. J lost 5 bases, V lost 2 bases, and 1 base had no gene match. CDR1 is MNHNS and CDR2 is SASEGT in the germline V gene. DNA for the CDR3: TGTGCCAGCAGTGAATGGGACAGGGGGTATGGCTACACCTTC. Its translation: CASSEWDRGYGYTF.

J is TRBJ1-2 and V is TRBV7-2; 9 bases align to TRBD1. The CDR3 contains 15 residues. The trim removed 2 bases at V and 2 bases at J, leaving 3 bases unmatched. CDR1 SGHTA and CDR2 FQGNSA come from the germline V gene. The CDR3 sequence: CASSLPQGANYGYTF. The CDR3 DNA reads TGTGCCAGCAGCTTACCACAGGGGGCGAACTATGGCTACACCTTC.

The chain has TRBV14 and TRBJ2-7; D may correspond to TRBD1 or TRBD2 (5 bases each). With 4 bases removed from V and 6 bases from J, the gap between germline ends came to 22 bases. The CDR3 is 16 residues long. Germline assignment: CDR1 SGHDN and CDR2 FVKESK. DNA of the CDR3: TGTGCCAGCAGCCGATACATTACCGGGACCTACTCCGAGCAGTACTTC. Translated, it gives CASSRYITGTYSEQYF.

The chain has TRBV11-2 and TRBJ1-3; 7 bases agree with TRBD1. V was clipped by 2 bases and J by 2 bases; unmatched bases: 6. This CDR3 is 16 amino acids long. Germline CDR1 is SGHAT and CDR2 is FQNNGV. The CDR3 nucleotides read TGTGCCAGCAGCTTATGGACCAGGGGGGCTGGAAACACCATATATTTT. This translates into CASSLWTRGAGNTIYF.

V and J are TRBV30 and TRBJ2-7; the D is unclear. The CDR3 has 13 amino acids. Germline CDR1 reads GTSNPN; CDR2 reads SVGIG (reference sequence). The V and J ends lost 0 bases and 4 bases respectively, with 10 bases between them. CDR3 nucleotide sequence: TGTGCCTGGAGTGTAGGATCGATTTACGAGCAGTACTTC. Amino acid sequence: CAWSVGSIYEQYF.

V and J are TRBV5-4 and TRBJ1-6, with D uncertain. V lost 0 bases, J lost 6 bases, and 13 bases lay in between. Germline CDR1 SGHNT, CDR2 YYREEE (reference sequence). CDR3 size: 16 residues. The CDR3 DNA sequence: TGTGCCAGCAGCTTGGGTAGTGGAGGGATTAATTCACCCCTCCACTTT. This translates into CASSLGSGGINSPLHF.

Regarding this clone: The junction departs from the called germline gene at one end, perhaps through a read error. The rearrangement links TRBV6-1 to TRBJ1-2; tentative D call: TRBD1 (6 bases). This CDR3 contains 14 residues. Germline CDR1 and CDR2: MNHNS and SASEGT. Here the CDR3 reads CASREGGVNYGYTF. CDR3 DNA: TGTGCCAGCAGGGAAGGGGGGGTTAACTATGGCTACACCTTC.

The J gene is TRBJ2-5, the V gene TRBV21-1; TRBD1, as called in the table, went unchecked against the DNA. TRBV21-1 is reported as a pseudogene. The CDR3 extends over 15 amino acids. CDR3 protein: CASSKGLGGEETQYF. CDR3 nucleotides: TGTGCCAGCAGCAAAGGTCTAGGGGGCGAGGAGACCCAGTACTTC.

The V call is TRBV24-1, the J call TRBJ1-2, with unresolved D. Trimming took off 5 bases at V and 4 bases at J, with 10 bases between the two ends. The CDR3 is 13 amino acids. Germline V lookup: CDR1 KGHDR, CDR2 SFDVKD. The CDR3 here is CATSGEGGYGYTF. The CDR3 DNA follows: TGTGCCACCAGTGGGGAGGGCGGCTATGGCTACACCTTC.